Sequencing of this TCR beta chain was carried out in a study of T-cell memory formation after mild COVID-19. Whole-study findings and limits: Mainly CM and EM harbored the contracting CD4+ clones; mainly EMRA harbored the CD8+ ones. Cross-reactive memory seemingly joined, as some responding clones were found in pre-infection memory. The second-wave clones peaking on day 37 were not confirmed as SARS-CoV-2-specific.

About this clonotype: Antigen: not known.

Per the germline V gene, CDR1 is MNHEY and CDR2 is SVGEGT. V lost 0 bases, J lost 1 base, and 13 bases lay in between. CDR3 length: 16 amino acids. From 5'RACE with constant-segment primers came TCR alpha and TCR beta cDNA libraries that carried sample barcodes and UMIs. In TCRdb, the 5' RACE reads were re-called with MiXCR into one record per CDR3 protein. The table lists about 190,000 distinct CDR3 sequences, about 10% of them singletons, with less than 4% in the top ten. The sample taken for sequencing was PBMCs or a T cell subset sorted from them (not recorded which). This TCR derives from a man between 18 and 29 years old who had mild COVID-19 (a few samples of this study predate the infection). Cell type and time point are not known. The chain is built from TRBV6-2 or TRBV6-3 and TRBJ2-7; D call uncertain. This CDR3 is CASSYSNFSASYEQYV. The DNA of the CDR3 is TGTGCCAGCAGTTACTCGAATTTTAGTGCTTCCTACGAGCAGTACGTC.